These T cell receptor beta chains were read from a single sample in a study of blood T cells in healthy people across ages. Each CDR3 protein is one row after TCRdb ran MiXCR on the 5' RACE reads. The data show 1,300,000 or so distinct CDR3 sequences, with 59% seen just once and 6.5% to 8.5% held by the top ten. What was sequenced was blood. These receptors were collected from a young man in good health. Both conserved end residues are part of each CDR3. The order of the fields is CDR3 length, J gene, V gene, D gene, CDR3 protein. The D gene is left open where the match is weak.

>10|TRBJ2-1|TRBV7-9|.
CSSSWREQFF
>12|TRBJ2-2|TRBV12-3/TRBV12-4|.
CASSSPTGELFF
>15|TRBJ1-6|TRBV4-3|.
CASGQDRSRNSPLHF
>16|TRBJ2-7|TRBV7-8|TRBD2
CASSTGLGGQSYEQYF
>14|TRBJ2-7|TRBV10-3|TRBD2
CAIRSTGGSYEQYF
>16|TRBJ2-1|TRBV4-1|.
CASSRGPNNYQDEQFF
>13|TRBJ2-7|TRBV7-9|.
CASSTGRGYEQYF
>17|TRBJ2-5|TRBV7-9|TRBD2
CASSPGTSGSKKETQYF
>14|TRBJ2-1|TRBV5-4|.
CASRTHSNYNEQFF
>14|TRBJ1-1|TRBV5-1|.
CASSFGRMNTEAFF
>15|TRBJ2-5|TRBV11-2|TRBD2
CASTRAGGLQETQYF
>15|TRBJ2-5|TRBV28|TRBD2
CASSIGLAGGNEQYF
>15|TRBJ2-3|TRBV4-1|TRBD1
CASRQYRGQGDTQYF
>16|TRBJ1-2|TRBV21-1|.
CASNTIRTDLPHGYTF
>15|TRBJ2-1|TRBV10-3|.
CAISVSGLLGNEQFF
>16|TRBJ2-1|TRBV6-1|TRBD1
CASSEAGQPSYNEQFF
>15|TRBJ1-5|TRBV2|.
CASSDRRGGNQPQHF
>12|TRBJ1-1|TRBV29-1|.
CSVEDPPTEAFF
>15|.|TRBV3-1|.
CASSQEGRDPNEQYF
>15|TRBJ2-7|TRBV4-3|.
CASSQDQGLSYEQYF
>15|TRBJ2-5|TRBV4-1|TRBD1
CASSLRDRVGETQYF
>17|TRBJ2-6|TRBV2|.
CASSGFIGSSGANVLTF
>16|TRBJ2-1|TRBV5-1|TRBD2
CASSPAGTRWGNEQFF
>11|TRBJ2-5|TRBV20-1|.
CSAATEETQYF
>13|TRBJ2-5|TRBV27|.
CASSIYRAETQYF
>13|TRBJ2-1|TRBV20-1|.
CSARTRVDGEQFF
>14|TRBJ2-5|TRBV11-2|.
CASSLIGTTETQYF
>13|.|TRBV9|.
CASSGQAGIEQYF
>15|TRBJ2-7|TRBV21-1|.
CASSKIPGGYYEQYF
>15|TRBJ1-1|TRBV4-2|.
CASSQVASLGPEAFF
>18|TRBJ1-5|TRBV29-1|TRBD1
CSVATGTGFSYSNQPQHF
>14|TRBJ1-1|TRBV6-5|TRBD1
CASSVRDRNTEAFF
>15|TRBJ1-6|TRBV7-9|TRBD1
CASSLEGQNNSPLHF
>16|TRBJ2-5|TRBV11-2|TRBD1
CASSQNPGQGIGTQYF
>10|TRBJ1-2|TRBV30|.
CAWRTAGYTF
>15|TRBJ2-3|TRBV6-2/TRBV6-3|.
CASQTGGRITDTQYF
>13|TRBJ2-5|TRBV4-3|TRBD2
CASSRRPSGSQYF
>13|TRBJ2-5|TRBV7-7|.
CASSPGGGETLYF
>13|TRBJ2-5|TRBV6-6|.
CASSKPRRETQYF
>13|TRBJ2-7|TRBV10-3|TRBD2
CAIRGGGMGEQYF
>13|TRBJ1-2|TRBV29-1|.
CSVAGGGQYGYTF
>15|.|TRBV9|.
CASSVGAGALYEQYF
>16|TRBJ2-1|TRBV4-2|TRBD2
CASSQERLAGYNEQFF
>14|TRBJ1-2|TRBV2|.
CASSEADNVVGYTF
>13|TRBJ2-7|TRBV2|.
CASSERGFFEQYF
>14|TRBJ2-3|TRBV27|.
CASSLATRSDTQYF
>15|TRBJ2-1|TRBV7-2|TRBD2
CASTTIAGGGNEQFF
>17|TRBJ2-2|TRBV24-1|.
CATSDSSTGWSTGELFF
>15|TRBJ2-1|TRBV6-1|TRBD2
CASSPFSGIGNEQFF
>16|TRBJ2-7|TRBV27|TRBD1
CASRPYADRGLNEQYF
>16|TRBJ2-1|TRBV12-3/TRBV12-4|TRBD2
CASSLFLAGVDNEQFF
>12|TRBJ1-4|TRBV6-6|.
CASSRRGEKLFF